The source of this T cell receptor (beta chain) is a study of CD8+ T cells in alopecia areata. Study-level background: Each of the treated patients was given oral tofacitinib, 5 to 10 mg twice daily, for moderate-to-severe alopecia areata.

Study conclusions and caveats: Numerous expanded lesional clones remained in scalp and blood during tofacitinib.

About this clone itself: Its antigen is currently unknown.

The treatment was: oral pan-JAK inhibitor, 5-10 mg twice daily. Extracted RNA was reverse transcribed into cDNA, the sequencing template. Measured with immunoSEQ multiplex PCR; TCRdb has only the in-frame clones, and not every one. This table holds more than 140,000 clones, about 88% found once. The source of this sequence is a human donor with alopecia areata. The sample in question was CD8+ T cells sorted from blood, obtained at week 4, from a patient treated with tofacitinib.

CDR3 protein: CASSKRGGGTDTQYF. The CDR3, as DNA: TGTGCCAGCAGTAAGCGGGGGGGCGGGACAGATACGCAGTATTTT. V and J are TRBV27 and TRBJ2-3, with 10 bases matching TRBD2. The V gene's germline CDR1 is MNHEY and CDR2 SMNVEV (reference sequence). Trimming at V came to 5 bases and at J to 3 bases, leaving 5 bases not matched to a gene. The CDR3 has 15 residues.